This T cell receptor (beta chain) derives from a study of PD-L1 blockade in urothelial cancer. For the study at large: Blood analyses occurred 3 weeks (second dose) and 6 weeks post treatment start. Blood samples had a median of approximately 150,000 T cells.

Study conclusions and caveats: Stronger expansion of tumor-associated clones in blood at 3 weeks distinguished durable-benefit patients. Below-median blood TCR clonality before treatment forecast better survival.

The assay was immunoSEQ multiplex PCR, and TCRdb's table has in-frame clones only and misses some. The sample comprises about 76,000 clones, 80% to 95% of which are singletons, and 0.85% to 0.9% rests with the top ten. Regarding time point: peripheral blood 6 weeks after treatment start. The germline V gene has CDR1 MDHEN and CDR2 SYDVKM. The V and J ends lost 4 bases and 5 bases, in that order; junction bases with no gene match: 5. The CDR3 has 14 residues. As for this clone: Its antigen remains unidentified.

The V call is TRBV28, the J call TRBJ2-7, with TRBD1 matching 10 bases. The sequence derives from a woman of 80 years or more with urothelial cancer. The source was PBMCs, collected around atezolizumab (anti-PD-L1) treatment. CDR3 in DNA: TGTGCCAGCAGTTCGAAAGGACAGGGGGACGAGCAGTACTTC. Amino acid sequence: CASSSKGQGDEQYF.